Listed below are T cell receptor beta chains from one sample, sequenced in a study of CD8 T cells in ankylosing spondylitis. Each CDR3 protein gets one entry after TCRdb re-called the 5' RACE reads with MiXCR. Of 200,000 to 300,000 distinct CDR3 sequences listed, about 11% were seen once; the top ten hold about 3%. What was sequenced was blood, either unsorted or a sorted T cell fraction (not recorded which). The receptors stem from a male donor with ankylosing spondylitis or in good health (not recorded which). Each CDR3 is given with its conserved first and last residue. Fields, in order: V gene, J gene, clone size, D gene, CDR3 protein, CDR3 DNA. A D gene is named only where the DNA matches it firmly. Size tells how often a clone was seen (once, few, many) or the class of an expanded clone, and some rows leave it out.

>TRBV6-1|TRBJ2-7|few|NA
CASSGQTSSYEQYF
TGTGCCAGCTCCGGACAGACGAGCTCCTACGAGCAGTACTTC
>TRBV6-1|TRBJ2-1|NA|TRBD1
CAGSEGYRGEQFF
TGTGCCGGCAGTGAAGGGTACAGGGGTGAGCAGTTCTTC
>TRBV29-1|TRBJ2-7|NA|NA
CSVERTSSYEQYF
TGCAGCGTTGAAAGGACGAGCTCCTACGAGCAGTACTTC
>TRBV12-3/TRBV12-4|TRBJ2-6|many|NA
CASTSSGSGANVLTF
TGTGCCAGCACCTCCTCGGGGTCAGGGGCCAACGTCCTGACTTTC
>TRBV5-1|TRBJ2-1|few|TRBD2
CASSGGGSSYNEQFF
TGCGCCAGCAGCGGGGGGGGGAGCTCCTACAATGAGCAGTTCTTC
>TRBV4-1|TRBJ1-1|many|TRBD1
CASSQDPDREAFF
TGCGCCAGCAGCCAAGATCCGGACAGGGAAGCTTTCTTT
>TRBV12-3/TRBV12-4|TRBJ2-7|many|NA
CASSLDAWGTYEQYF
TGTGCCAGCAGTTTAGATGCCTGGGGCACCTACGAGCAGTACTTC
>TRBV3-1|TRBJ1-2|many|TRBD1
CASSPTGENGYTF
TGTGCCAGCAGCCCCACAGGGGAAAATGGCTACACCTTC
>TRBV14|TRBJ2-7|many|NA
CASTRGNENEQYF
TGTGCCAGCACTCGGGGGAACGAGAACGAGCAGTACTTC
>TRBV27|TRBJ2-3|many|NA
CASSWSYRTDTQYF
TGTGCCAGCAGTTGGTCGTATCGCACAGATACGCAGTATTTT
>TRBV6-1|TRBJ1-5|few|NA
CASRDHPPQHF
TGTGCCAGCAGAGACCACCCGCCCCAGCATTTT
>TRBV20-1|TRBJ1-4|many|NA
CSADRQRHTEVF
TGCAGTGCTGACCGACAGAGGCACACTGAAGTTTTT
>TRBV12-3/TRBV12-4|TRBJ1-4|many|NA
CASSGHLNEKLFF
TGTGCCAGCAGCGGACACCTGAATGAAAAACTGTTTTTT
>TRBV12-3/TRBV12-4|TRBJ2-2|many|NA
CASSLSSSTGELFF
TGTGCCAGCAGTTTATCGAGCAGCACCGGGGAGCTGTTTTTT
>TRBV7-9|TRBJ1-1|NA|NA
CASTAVETFF
TGTGCCAGCACTGCGGTGGAAACTTTCTTT
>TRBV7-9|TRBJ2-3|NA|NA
CASSLAAGSSTDTQYF
TGTGCCAGCAGCTTAGCGGCGGGGTCTAGCACAGATACGCAGTATTTT
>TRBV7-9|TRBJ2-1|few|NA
CASSFVALNEQFF
TGTGCCAGCAGCTTTGTCGCGCTCAATGAGCAGTTCTTC
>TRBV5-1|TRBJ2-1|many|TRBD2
CASSLVGTRGNEQFF
TGCGCCAGCAGCTTGGTGGGGACTAGAGGAAATGAGCAGTTCTTC
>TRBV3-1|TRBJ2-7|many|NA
CASSREGGEQYF
TGTGCCAGCAGTCGAGAGGGGGGCGAGCAGTACTTC
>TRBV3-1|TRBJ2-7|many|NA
CASSPAEEGTMQYF
TGTGCCAGCAGCCCGGCGGAAGAAGGGACGATGCAGTACTTC
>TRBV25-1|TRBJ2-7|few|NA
CASSAYSEQYF
TGTGCCAGCAGTGCCTATAGCGAGCAGTACTTC
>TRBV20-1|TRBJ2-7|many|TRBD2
CSASAASGTYEQYF
TGCAGTGCTAGTGCCGCTAGCGGAACCTACGAGCAGTACTTC
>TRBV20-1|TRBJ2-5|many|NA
CSARGSHRETQYF
TGCAGTGCTAGGGGGAGTCACAGGGAGACCCAGTACTTC
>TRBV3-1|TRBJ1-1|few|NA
CASSPMAMNTEAFF
TGTGCCAGCAGCCCTATGGCGATGAACACTGAAGCTTTCTTT
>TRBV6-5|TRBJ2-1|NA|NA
CASSYRRGYEQFF
TGTGCCAGCAGTTACCGACGGGGCTATGAGCAGTTCTTC
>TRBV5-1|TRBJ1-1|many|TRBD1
CASSLQAGGLNTEAFF
TGCGCCAGCAGCTTGCAGGCAGGGGGCCTGAACACTGAAGCTTTCTTT
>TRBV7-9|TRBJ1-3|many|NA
CASSLVYDTISGNTIYF
TGTGCCAGCAGCTTAGTTTATGACACTATCTCTGGAAACACCATATATTTT
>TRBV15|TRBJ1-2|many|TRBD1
CVTSRPGGFYGYTF
TGTGTCACCAGCAGACCAGGGGGCTTCTATGGCTACACCTTC
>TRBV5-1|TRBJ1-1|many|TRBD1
CASSLGGQGQVEAFF
TGCGCCAGCAGCTTGGGCGGACAGGGACAAGTTGAAGCTTTCTTT
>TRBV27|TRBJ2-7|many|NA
CASRSPDRSYEQYF
TGTGCCAGCAGGAGCCCGGACCGCTCCTACGAGCAGTACTTC
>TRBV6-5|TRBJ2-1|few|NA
CASSSTIPPGGEQFF
TGTGCCAGCAGTTCGACTATCCCCCCGGGTGGTGAGCAGTTCTTC
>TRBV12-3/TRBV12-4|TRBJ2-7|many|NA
CASSLAQGLEQYF
TGTGCCAGCAGTTTAGCGCAGGGACTCGAGCAGTACTTC
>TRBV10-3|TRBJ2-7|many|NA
CAISTDYEQYF
TGTGCCATCAGTACGGATTACGAGCAGTACTTC
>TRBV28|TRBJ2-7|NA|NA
CASSSTWSYEQYF
TGTGCCAGCAGCAGTACTTGGTCCTACGAGCAGTACTTC
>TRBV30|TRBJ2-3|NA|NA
CAWTEADTQYF
TGTGCCTGGACGGAGGCAGATACGCAGTATTTT
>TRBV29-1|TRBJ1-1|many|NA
CSITPGYPGTEAFF
TGCAGCATCACACCAGGGTACCCTGGGACTGAAGCTTTCTTT
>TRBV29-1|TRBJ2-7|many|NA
CSVEDVFYEQYF
TGCAGCGTTGAAGACGTCTTCTACGAGCAGTACTTC
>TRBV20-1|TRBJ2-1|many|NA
CSPVLVFSYNEQFF
TGCAGTCCAGTGCTAGTATTCTCCTACAATGAGCAGTTCTTC
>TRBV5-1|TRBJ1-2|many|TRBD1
CASSIDRAYGYTF
TGCGCCAGCAGCATAGACAGGGCCTATGGCTACACCTTC
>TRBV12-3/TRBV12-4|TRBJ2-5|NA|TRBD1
CASSSGQGRGRETQYF
TGTGCCAGCAGTTCCGGACAGGGAAGGGGGAGGGAGACCCAGTACTTC